This is a list of T cell receptor beta chains from one sample in a study of T-cell reconstitution after alpha-beta-depleted transplantation in children. TCRdb re-derived calls from the PCR reads in MiXCR, one entry per CDR3 protein. Of about 350,000 distinct CDR3 sequences in the sample, 15% to 20% are singletons; the top ten hold 35% to 50%. Sequencing was performed on PBMCs, mostly from graft donor cells, taken 360 days after TCRalphabeta/CD19-depleted stem cell transplant. Receptors were obtained from a male patient aged 2 to 9 who had a stem cell transplant for acute lymphoblastic leukemia, so the T cells may come from the graft donor. CDR3s include the opening cysteine and the closing phenylalanine or tryptophan. The D gene is left open where the match is weak. Expanded clones are given a class, and other clones once, few, many or no size at all.

J	D	V	size	length	DNA	CDR3
TRBJ2-7	-	TRBV20-1	-	14	TGCAGTGCTAGAGGCCGGAGGGCGGCCTACGAGCAGTACTTC	CSARGRRAAYEQYF
TRBJ2-4	-	TRBV11-2	-	14	TGTGCCAGCAGCTTAGAGGGCAGGGGCGGCATTCAGTACTTC	CASSLEGRGGIQYF
TRBJ1-4	-	TRBV28	many	15	TGTGCCAGCAGTCCTTCAGGGAGAGGAGACGAAAAACTGTTTTTT	CASSPSGRGDEKLFF
TRBJ1-1	TRBD1	TRBV28	-	16	TGTGCCAGCAGATTAGGACAGGGGCTGGGTGTAGCTGAAGCTTTCTTT	CASRLGQGLGVAEAFF
TRBJ2-7	-	TRBV4-3	-	14	TGCGCCAGCAGCCAAGAAACCTCGACCTACGAGCAGTACTTC	CASSQETSTYEQYF
TRBJ1-4	-	TRBV21-1	-	18	TGTGCCAGCAGCAAAGGTGCCGGGGGCTTATTCTCTAATGAAAAACTGTTTTTT	CASSKGAGGLFSNEKLFF
TRBJ2-7	-	TRBV6-2/TRBV6-3	-	12	TGTGCCAGCAGCTTATACACCTACGAGCAGTACTTC	CASSLYTYEQYF
TRBJ2-1	TRBD2	TRBV4-3	-	18	TGCGCCAGCAGCCAGGGCGGGACTAGCGGGAGGGATTACAATGAGCAGTTCTTC	CASSQGGTSGRDYNEQFF
TRBJ2-1	-	TRBV7-9	many	13	TGTGCCAGCAGTCCAATGGTAGGCAATGAGCAGTTCTTC	CASSPMVGNEQFF
TRBJ1-5	-	TRBV7-8	-	14	TGTGCCAGCAGCTTTGGACGATACAATCAGCCCCAGCATTTT	CASSFGRYNQPQHF
TRBJ2-1	TRBD2	TRBV20-1	-	19	TGCAGTGCTAGAGGGGGGGGACTAGCTCAGTCTTACGGAAACAATGGGCAGTTCTTC	CSARGGGLAQSYGNNGQFF